Below are 24 T cell receptor beta chains sequenced from a single sample in a study of T cell repertoires in cytomegalovirus infection. Their target antigens are unknown. From the reads, TCRdb called clonotypes with MiXCR, one entry per CDR3 protein. The sample yields some 900,000 distinct CDR3 sequences, about 30% seen once. Specimen: cultured CD8+ T cells from PBMCs, collected from culture after CMV antigen stimulation. The source is a human donor in good health (CMV status not recorded). Some clones in this sample may be carry-over from other donors' samples.

The chain couples TRBV20-1 to TRBJ2-5, with 12 bases fitting TRBD2. The J segment lost 6 bases and the V segment lost 5 bases, leaving 7 bases of the junction unmatched. CDR1 is DFQATT, CDR2 SNEGSKA, per germline (reference sequence). The CDR3 loop spans 14 amino acids. In DNA, the CDR3 is TGCAGTGCTCCTAGCGGGGGGGCAGTGAAGACCCAGTACTTC. Its translation is CSAPSGGAVKTQYF.

This clonotype has ten or more counts. V usage is TRBV7-8 and J usage is TRBJ2-1, with 10 bases fitting TRBD1. The CDR3 totals 17 residues. Germline V gives CDR1 SGHVS, CDR2 FQNEAQ. V lost 0 bases and J lost 3; bases outside the gene matches: 5. The CDR3 spells CASSLALDRGLYNEQFF. The CDR3 nucleotides are TGTGCCAGCAGCTTAGCGTTAGACAGGGGGCTCTACAATGAGCAGTTCTTC.

This chain joins TRBV28 and TRBJ2-7, with 8 positions matching TRBD2. This CDR3 has 13 residues. The germline CDR1 and CDR2 sequences are MDHEN and SYDVKM. J lost 2 bases, V lost 6 bases, and 3 bases had no gene match. The CDR3 spells CASSHGGAYEQYF. CDR3 DNA sequence: TGTGCCAGCAGCCACGGGGGGGCCTACGAGCAGTACTTC. The whole variable domain, filled in from reference TRBV28 and TRBJ2-7, reads DVKVTQSSRYLVKRTGEKVFLECVQDMDHENMFWYRQDPGLGLRLIYFSYDVKMKEKGDIPEGYSVSREKKERFSLILESASTNQTSMYLCASSHGGAYEQYFGPGTRLTVT.

In its sample, this clonotype was seen many times. The chain joins TRBV7-2 to TRBJ2-1, with D possibly being TRBD2 (7 bases). V was pared by 0 bases and J by 5 bases, with 14 bases between. The CDR3 extends over 16 amino acids. CDR1 is SGHTA and CDR2 is FQGNSA in the germline V gene. CDR3 sequence reads: CASSLAPAGANNEQFF. In nucleotides, the CDR3 is TGTGCCAGCAGCTTAGCTCCGGCGGGGGCAAACAATGAGCAGTTCTTC.

This clonotype has a handful of counts. This chain uses TRBV28 with TRBJ2-6; unclear D gene. V gave up 7 bases and J gave up 0 bases, with 10 bases separating them. The CDR3 length is 15 residues. Germline CDR1 MDHEN, CDR2 SYDVKM. The CDR3 loop reads CASNPQASGANVLTF. The CDR3 DNA reads TGTGCCAGCAATCCCCAGGCCTCTGGGGCCAACGTCCTGACTTTC.

This clonotype was counted a few times. The chain combines TRBV5-6 with TRBJ2-5; D is undetermined. The germline gives CDR1 SGHDT, CDR2 YYEEEE. The length of the CDR3 is 13 residues. The V gene lost 1 base and the J gene lost 5 bases, with 9 bases spanning the gap. The CDR3 region has the DNA TGTGCCAGCAGCTTGCCTAGTCACGAGACCCAGTACTTC. Encoded protein: CASSLPSHETQYF. Looking up the rest from reference TRBV5-6 and TRBJ2-5 gives the full variable domain: DAGVTQSPTHLIKTRGQQVTLRCSPKSGHDTVSWYQQALGQGPQFIFQYYEEEERQRGNFPDRFSGHQFPNYSSELNVNALLLGDSALYLCASSLPSHETQYFGPGTRLLVL.

This clonotype was found many times. The V call is TRBV6-1, the J call TRBJ1-2, with 8 bases that match TRBD1. Unmatched junction bases numbered 7, after V lost 7 bases and J lost 0 bases. The CDR3 consists of 15 residues. Germline V gives CDR1 MNHNS, CDR2 SASEGT. The CDR3 region has the DNA TGTGCCAGCACCTACGCCAGGGGGCCTAACTATGGCTACACCTTC. Translation gives CASTYARGPNYGYTF.

The V call is TRBV6-6, the J call TRBJ1-1; D is perhaps TRBD1 (5 bases). CDR3 size: 16 residues. Germline assignment: CDR1 MNHNY and CDR2 SVGAGI (reference sequence). V dropped 4 bases and J dropped 0 bases, with 15 bases sitting between them. CDR3 residues: CASSSPGAGVNTEAFF. In nucleotides, the CDR3 is TGTGCCAGCAGTTCCCCCGGGGCGGGGGTGAACACTGAAGCTTTCTTT.

This clonotype was observed once. The V call is TRBV7-6, the J call TRBJ1-1, with D maybe TRBD1 (6 bases). Trimming removed 1 base at V and 4 bases at J, with 13 bases between. Germline V gives CDR1 SGHVS, CDR2 FNYEAQ. This CDR3 contains 15 residues. CDR3 amino acids: CASSLGTGRTTEAFF. In nucleotides, the CDR3 is TGTGCCAGCAGCTTAGGTACAGGGCGGACCACTGAAGCTTTCTTT.

This clonotype was counted between two and nine times. This sequence joins TRBV25-1 and TRBJ2-7, with 10 bases matching TRBD2. Germline-derived CDR1 and CDR2 are MGHDK and SYGVNS. The CDR3 has 15 residues. After removal of 3 bases from V and 2 bases from J, the junction contained 4 bases not matched to a gene. As DNA, the CDR3 is TGTGCCAGCAGTGATCCCACTAGCGGGACCTACGAGCAGTACTTC. As protein: CASSDPTSGTYEQYF.

V gene TRBV4-1 combines with J gene TRBJ1-1, with a possible D match to TRBD1 (6 bases). This CDR3 is built from 17 residues. V gave up 7 bases and J gave up 0 bases, with 21 bases separating them. Looked up from germline, CDR1 is MGHRA and CDR2 is YSYEKL. The CDR3 sequence: CASTETITGTLNTEAFF. CDR3 bases: TGCGCCAGCACCGAAACCATAACCGGGACATTGAACACTGAAGCTTTCTTT.

A remark on this clonotype: A much bigger clone sits one base away, suggesting this may be a read error. This chain links TRBV27 with TRBJ2-4, with D perhaps matching TRBD1 (5 bases). The CDR3 length is 14 residues. Germline CDR1 reads MNHEY; CDR2 reads SMNVEV (reference sequence). CDR3 sequence reads: CASSSTVAKNIQCF. The CDR3 DNA follows: TGTGCCAGCAGTTCGACAGTAGCCAAAAACATTCAGTGCTTC.

CDR3 region: CASSLAFSSYNSPLHF. The CDR3 DNA reads as TGTGCCAGCAGTTTAGCCTTTAGCTCCTATAATTCACCCCTCCACTTT. The chain joins TRBV12-3 or TRBV12-4 to TRBJ1-6; no reliable D call. The CDR3 contains 16 residues. Trimming pared 0 bases from V and 0 bases from J, leaving 6 bases between.

This clonotype was counted a few times. The chain is built from TRBV7-9 and TRBJ2-2; 9 nucleotides agree with TRBD2. CDR3 length: 17 amino acids. Germline CDR1 and CDR2: SEHNR and FQNEAQ (reference sequence). V shed 4 bases and J 0 bases; nucleotides not matched to a gene: 6. DNA of the CDR3: TGTGCCAGCAGCTCATTAGCGGGGGCCCCGAACACCGGGGAGCTGTTTTTT. This sequence encodes CASSSLAGAPNTGELFF.

This clonotype was observed a handful of times. This chain joins TRBV4-2 and TRBJ1-6; TRBD1 agrees at 7 bases. V lost 4 bases and J lost 5; bases outside the gene matches: 5. The CDR3 is made up of 15 amino acids. Germline assignment: CDR1 LGHNA and CDR2 YNFKEQ. CDR3 DNA: TGTGCCAGCAGCCCCGGACAGGAGAATAATTCACCCCTCCACTTT. Its protein product is CASSPGQENNSPLHF.

A few counts support this clonotype. This chain uses TRBV4-1 with TRBJ2-7; TRBD2 matches 7 bases. The CDR3 contains 17 residues. The germline gives CDR1 MGHRA, CDR2 YSYEKL. With 1 base clipped from V and 4 bases from J, the junction kept 13 bases outside the gene matches. This CDR3 is CASSQVPSGGGGYEQYF. DNA for the CDR3: TGCGCCAGCAGCCAAGTGCCCTCGGGTGGGGGAGGGTACGAGCAGTACTTC.

In regard to this clonotype: Given a much more abundant clone one base away, this may be a read error. The chain has TRBV7-8 and TRBJ2-3; 10 bases fit TRBD1. The ends lost 5 bases at V and 5 bases at J; junction bases unmatched: 7. Germline V gene lookup returns CDR1 SGHVS and CDR2 FQNEAQ. This CDR3 is 15 amino acids long. This CDR3 reads CASSIRDRGIDTQYF. Written as DNA, the CDR3 is TGTGCCAGCAGCATCCGGGACAGGGGCATAGATACGCAGTATTTT.

The chain uses TRBV19 and TRBJ2-1; TRBD2 agrees at 8 bases. The junction had 6 bases not matched to a gene; V was cut back by 8 bases and J by 0 bases. The CDR3 sequence is 15 residues long. Germline V gene lookup returns CDR1 LNHDA and CDR2 SQIVND (reference sequence). The DNA for the CDR3 is TGTGCCAGTGGATTCCGGGGGGGCTCCTACAATGAGCAGTTCTTC. Its translation: CASGFRGGSYNEQFF. The full variable domain, rest sourced from reference TRBV19 and TRBJ2-1, is DGGITQSPKYLFRKEGQNVTLSCEQNLNHDAMYWYRQDPGQGLRLIYYSQIVNDFQKGDIAEGYSVSREKKESFPLTVTSAQKNPTAFYLCASGFRGGSYNEQFFGPGTRLTVL.

The chain carries TRBV27 and TRBJ2-3, with 7 bases matching TRBD2. The CDR3 loop spans 17 amino acids. CDR1 is MNHEY, CDR2 SMNVEV, per germline (reference sequence). Germline trimming cut 4 bases from V and 2 bases from J; bases unmatched to any gene: 12. CDR3 sequence (DNA): TGTGCCAGCAGTTATTCGGGGGGTCCATTGCACACAGATACGCAGTATTTT. Its translation: CASSYSGGPLHTDTQYF.

The gene calls are TRBV28 and TRBJ2-3; 13 bases agree with TRBD2. The CDR3 length is 18 residues. Germline CDR1 and CDR2: MDHEN and SYDVKM. The trim removed 4 bases at V and 6 bases at J, leaving 13 bases unmatched. CDR3 loop: CASSSNSQTSGGADTQYF. In DNA, the CDR3 is TGTGCCAGCAGTTCCAATTCACAAACTAGCGGGGGGGCGGATACGCAGTATTTT.

The chain links TRBV5-4 to TRBJ2-4, with a possible D match to TRBD1 (6 bases). Germline lookup yields CDR1 SGHNT and CDR2 YYREEE (reference sequence). Trimming stripped 9 bases from V and 9 bases from J, with 22 bases between. The CDR3 spans 14 residues. The CDR3 region is CANSPQGMHVIQYF. CDR3 coding DNA: TGTGCCAACAGTCCTCAGGGGATGCACGTCATTCAGTACTTC.

On this clonotype itself: The germline gene is not matched at one end of the junction; a read error may be the cause. The chain employs TRBV13 and TRBJ1-1; D may be TRBD1 (6 bases). This CDR3 has 14 amino acids. The germline gives CDR1 PRHDT, CDR2 FYEKMQ (reference sequence). This chain's CDR3 is CVSSPGGGNTEAFF. DNA for the CDR3: TGTGTCAGCAGCCCCGGAGGGGGGAACACTGAAGCTTTCTTT.

This clonotype showed up just a few times. The chain employs TRBV19 and TRBJ2-1; TRBD1 matches 7 bases. The germline V gene encodes CDR1 LNHDA and CDR2 SQIVND (reference sequence). The ends lost 8 bases at V and 5 bases at J; junction bases unmatched: 6. The CDR3 contains 13 residues. The CDR3 bases are TGTGCCAGTGGAAGACAGGGTAACAATGAGCAGTTCTTC. This codes for CASGRQGNNEQFF. The full variable domain, in which reference TRBV19 and TRBJ2-1 provide the parts outside the CDR3, is DGGITQSPKYLFRKEGQNVTLSCEQNLNHDAMYWYRQDPGQGLRLIYYSQIVNDFQKGDIAEGYSVSREKKESFPLTVTSAQKNPTAFYLCASGRQGNNEQFFGPGTRLTVL.

This clonotype was detected a few times. This chain uses TRBV7-9 with TRBJ2-5, with D perhaps matching TRBD1 (5 bases). The V gene's germline CDR1 is SEHNR and CDR2 FQNEAQ (reference sequence). V lost 0 bases and J 5 bases, leaving 13 bases between the germline ends. The CDR3 consists of 15 residues. The CDR3 sequence: CASSLAQGIMETQYF. In nucleotides, the CDR3 is TGTGCCAGCAGCTTAGCTCAGGGAATAATGGAGACCCAGTACTTC.